This paragraph covers one T cell receptor (beta chain) sequence. This sample was taken from a study of blood T cell repertoires in COVID-19. As for the study in general: The origin of the acute and convalescent COVID-19 samples was the United States, Italy and Spain. PBMCs, B-cell-depleted T cells, or T cells provided the cDNA or gDNA that made up the material.

Germline V lookup: CDR1 LGHDT, CDR2 YNNKEL (reference sequence). After removal of 4 bases from V and 0 bases from J, the junction contained 3 bases not matched to a gene. This CDR3 has 15 residues. Method: immunoSEQ multiplex PCR; TCRdb's copy keeps in-frame clones and lacks some. Of roughly 230,000 clones listed, 65% to 90% are singletons. V gene TRBV3-1 (or the pseudogene TRBV3-2) combines with J gene TRBJ2-5, with 9 bases aligning to TRBD2. The receptor was derived from a woman in her forties or fifties with acute or convalescent COVID-19. Sequenced input: peripheral blood. The CDR3: CASSPLAGYQETQYF. CDR3 in DNA: TGTGCCAGCAGCCCCCTAGCGGGGTACCAAGAGACCCAGTACTTC.